This T cell receptor beta chain appears in the sequencing data of a study of metastatic and nonmetastatic thyroid tumors. In the study overall: Repertoires from blood and tumor or nodule tissue of malignant and benign thyroid patients were compared.

The CDR3 covers 13 residues. Germline values: CDR1 GTSNPN, CDR2 SVGIG (reference sequence). The V and J ends lost 0 bases and 4 bases respectively, with 9 bases between them. Per the original methods: CDR3 differences across clinicopathological groups were used to build a distant-metastasis classifier for papillary thyroid cancer. TCRdb re-analyzed the PCR reads using MiXCR. TCRdb's processing, not the authors', yielded these V and J calls. This sample has tens of thousands of clones, with roughly 18% found just once. All patients were treatment-naive before thyroid surgery. Notes on the study in general: In both blood and tumor samples, TCR beta diversity was reported significantly higher for malignant than benign nodules.

As to this clone: Its cognate antigen is unknown.

V and J are TRBV30 and TRBJ1-1; D remains ambiguous. The TCR was taken from a female donor with papillary thyroid cancer or a benign thyroid nodule (not recorded which). Some clones in this sample may be carry-over from other donors' samples. The sequencing sample was made of blood. The CDR3 protein is CAWSVLLGTEAFF. CDR3 bases: TGTGCCTGGAGTGTATTGCTTGGCACTGAAGCTTTCTTT.